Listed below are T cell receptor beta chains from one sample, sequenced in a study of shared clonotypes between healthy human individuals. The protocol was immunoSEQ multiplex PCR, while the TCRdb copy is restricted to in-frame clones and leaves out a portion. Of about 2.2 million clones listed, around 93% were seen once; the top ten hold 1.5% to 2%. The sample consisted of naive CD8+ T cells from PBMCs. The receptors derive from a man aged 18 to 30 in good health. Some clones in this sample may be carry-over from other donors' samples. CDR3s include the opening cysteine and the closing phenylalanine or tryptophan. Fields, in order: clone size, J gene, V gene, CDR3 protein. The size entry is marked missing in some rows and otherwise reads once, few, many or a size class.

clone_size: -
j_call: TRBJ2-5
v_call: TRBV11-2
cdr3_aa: CASSDRDAGVQETQYF

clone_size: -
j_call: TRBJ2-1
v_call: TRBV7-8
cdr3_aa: CASSLGTSETYNEQFF

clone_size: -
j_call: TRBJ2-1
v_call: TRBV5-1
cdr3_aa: CASSLARTSGIHEQFF

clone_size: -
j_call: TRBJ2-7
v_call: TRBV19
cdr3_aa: CASSPGTSGSPPYEQYF

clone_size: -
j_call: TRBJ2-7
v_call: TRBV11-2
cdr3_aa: CASSPGRTTYEQYF

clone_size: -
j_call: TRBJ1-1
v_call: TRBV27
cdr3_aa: CASSLKGAGNTEAFF

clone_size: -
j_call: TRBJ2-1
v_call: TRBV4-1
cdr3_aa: CASSQQGAIEQFF

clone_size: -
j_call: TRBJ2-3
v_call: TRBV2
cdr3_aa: CASIGGRSTDTQYF

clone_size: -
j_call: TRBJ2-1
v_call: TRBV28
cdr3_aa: CASSLWQGRQDEQFF

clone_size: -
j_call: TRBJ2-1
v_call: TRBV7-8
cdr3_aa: CASSPYLAGGPREQFF

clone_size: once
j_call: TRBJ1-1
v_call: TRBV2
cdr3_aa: CASHISSRQGAEGNTEAFF

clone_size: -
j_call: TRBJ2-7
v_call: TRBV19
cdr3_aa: CASSILTDGFYEQYF

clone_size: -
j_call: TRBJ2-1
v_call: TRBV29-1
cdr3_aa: CSVRGGKGYNEQFF

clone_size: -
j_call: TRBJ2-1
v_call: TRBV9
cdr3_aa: CASSVAPLAGTYNEQFF

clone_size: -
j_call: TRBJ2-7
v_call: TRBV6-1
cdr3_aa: CASSEFWTGGPYEQYF

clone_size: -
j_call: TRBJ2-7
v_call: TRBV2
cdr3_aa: CASSDGRVAYEQYF

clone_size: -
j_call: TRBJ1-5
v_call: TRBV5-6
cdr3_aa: CASSLYREYQPQHF

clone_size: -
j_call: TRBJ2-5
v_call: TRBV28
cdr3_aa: CASSLSSLKLETQYF

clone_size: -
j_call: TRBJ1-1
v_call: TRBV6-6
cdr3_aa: CASSYSARVETEAFF

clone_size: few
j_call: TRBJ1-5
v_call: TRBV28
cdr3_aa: CAIGQGYNQPQHF

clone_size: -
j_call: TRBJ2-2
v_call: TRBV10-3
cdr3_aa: CAISGGVSTPNTGELFF

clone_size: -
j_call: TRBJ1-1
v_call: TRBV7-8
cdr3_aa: CASSLVRVLATEAFF

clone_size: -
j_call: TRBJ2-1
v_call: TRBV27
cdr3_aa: CASSLLASDEQFF

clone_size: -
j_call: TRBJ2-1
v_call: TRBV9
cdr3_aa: CASSPLRTMHEQFF

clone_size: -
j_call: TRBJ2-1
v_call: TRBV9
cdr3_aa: CASSPEGVRIFHNEQFF

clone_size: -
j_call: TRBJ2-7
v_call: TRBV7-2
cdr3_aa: CASSWTSGVSYEQYF

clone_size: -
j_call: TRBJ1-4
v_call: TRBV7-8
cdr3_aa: CASSSRWTALNEKLFF

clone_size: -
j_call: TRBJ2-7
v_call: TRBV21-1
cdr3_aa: CASSPRGCSDGREQYF

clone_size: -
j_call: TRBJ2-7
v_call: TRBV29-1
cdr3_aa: CSVEVHPDPGRKPNSYEQYF

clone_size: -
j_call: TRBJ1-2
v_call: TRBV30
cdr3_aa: CAWSVLPRTSYGYTF

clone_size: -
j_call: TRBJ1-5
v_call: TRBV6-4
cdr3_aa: CASGGGSQPQHF

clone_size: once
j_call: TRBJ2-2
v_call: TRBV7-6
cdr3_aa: CASSLETGELFF

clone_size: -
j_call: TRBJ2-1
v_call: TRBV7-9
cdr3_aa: CASSPSDRPPYNEQFF

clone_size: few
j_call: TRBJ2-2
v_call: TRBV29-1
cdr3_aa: CSLWWAGELFF

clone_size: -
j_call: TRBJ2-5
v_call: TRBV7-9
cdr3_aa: CASSLGPNQETQYF

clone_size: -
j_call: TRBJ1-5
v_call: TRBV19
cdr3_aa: CASSIEGIGEDLYSNQPQHF

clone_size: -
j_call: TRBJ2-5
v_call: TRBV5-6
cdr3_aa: CASSLVAGSVLETQYF

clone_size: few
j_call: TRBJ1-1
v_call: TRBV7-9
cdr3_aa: CASSLQAGNTEAFF

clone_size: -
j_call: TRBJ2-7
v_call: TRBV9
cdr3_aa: CASSATGQLSSYEQYF

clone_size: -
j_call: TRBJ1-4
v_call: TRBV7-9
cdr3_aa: CASSLLSATNEKLFF

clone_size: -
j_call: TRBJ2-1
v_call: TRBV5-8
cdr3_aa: CASSFAPLNEQFF

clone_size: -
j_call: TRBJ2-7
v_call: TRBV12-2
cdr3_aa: CASRSSGPNSYEQYF

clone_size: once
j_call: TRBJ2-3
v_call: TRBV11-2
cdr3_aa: CASSLLPDTQYF

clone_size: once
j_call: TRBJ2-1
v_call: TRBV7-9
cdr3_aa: CASSPVSGDSNEQFF

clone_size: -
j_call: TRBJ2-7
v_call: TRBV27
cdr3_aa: CASSLYSDYEQYF

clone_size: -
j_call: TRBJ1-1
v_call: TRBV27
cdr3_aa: CASSLRQGPEAFF